The clone carrying this TCR beta chain was found a few times. Antigen unknown. Following RNA extraction, reverse transcription yielded cDNA that acted as the sequencing template. TCRdb's table, derived via immunoSEQ multiplex PCR, lists solely in-frame clones and lacks some. The sample shows over 200,000 clones, approximately 61% of them seen only once. This record comes from a study of CD8+ T cells in alopecia areata. Turning to the study itself: For the treated group, dosing was oral tofacitinib at 5 to 10 mg twice daily.

With V trimmed by 7 bases and J by 2 bases, 10 bases remained unmatched. The CDR3 runs to 14 residues. Germline assignment: CDR1 SQVTM and CDR2 ANQGSEA. The study's findings and limits: There were also resident alphabeta T cells of normal skin sequenced in scalp samples.

The receptor comes from a human donor with alopecia areata. The genes are TRBV29-1 and TRBJ2-7; 8 bases are shared with TRBD1. Specimen: CD4+ T cells sorted from blood, collected at week 0. CDR3 DNA sequence: TGCAGCGCCGTGCCGGGGACAGGCCCCTACGAGCAGTACTTC. This gives the protein CSAVPGTGPYEQYF.